This T cell receptor (beta chain) was sequenced for a study of radiotherapy plus CTLA-4 blockade in lung cancer. Unmatched junction bases numbered 7, after V lost 2 bases and J lost 3 bases. CDR1 is MGHDK and CDR2 is SYGVNS in the germline V gene. This CDR3 contains 17 residues. The data were produced by immunoSEQ multiplex PCR, yet TCRdb's version contains in-frame clones alone and is incomplete. The sample holds about 80,000 clones, 60% to 85% seen once. Study-level points and caveats: After radiotherapy and ipilimumab, tumor-derived clones expanded in peripheral blood. The best prediction of response reportedly came from early blood T cell clone dynamics, with interferon-beta.

As regards this clone: The antigen remains undetermined.

Patients had chemo-refractory metastatic non-small-cell lung cancer and received focal radiation plus CTLA-4 blockade that used ipilimumab. The source was peripheral blood, collected from a patient treated with radiotherapy plus ipilimumab. The gene calls are TRBV25-1 and TRBJ2-1; 10 bases line up with TRBD1. This clonotype was sampled from a human donor with non-small cell lung cancer whose response to radiotherapy plus ipilimumab could not be evaluated. Some clones in this sample may be carry-over from other donors' samples. CDR3 bases: TGTGCCAGCAGTGAAGGGATGGGACAGGGGATCTACAATGAGCAGTTCTTC. It is translated as CASSEGMGQGIYNEQFF.